The TCR beta chain described here comes from a study of shared clonotypes between healthy human individuals. Researchers ran the assay at a deep level. The table came from immunoSEQ multiplex PCR; TCRdb's copy has only in-frame clones and leaves some out. The sample holds hundreds of thousands of clones; roughly 98% are singletons and the top ten take 0.3%. This CDR3 contains 16 residues. The germline V gene has CDR1 KGHSH and CDR2 LQKENI. Trimming pared 1 base from V and 4 bases from J, leaving 14 bases between. CD45RO-negative cells were positively selected for CCR7, leaving out terminally differentiated effector memory CD45RA+ cells.

This clonotype was sampled from a young man in good health. The chain is built from TRBV18 and TRBJ2-1, with D possibly matching TRBD1 (5 bases). Material for sequencing was naive CD8+ T cells sorted from blood. DNA of the CDR3: TGTGCCAGCTCACCACAGGTTTCCAGGGATTACAATGAGCAGTTCTTC. It codes for CASSPQVSRDYNEQFF.